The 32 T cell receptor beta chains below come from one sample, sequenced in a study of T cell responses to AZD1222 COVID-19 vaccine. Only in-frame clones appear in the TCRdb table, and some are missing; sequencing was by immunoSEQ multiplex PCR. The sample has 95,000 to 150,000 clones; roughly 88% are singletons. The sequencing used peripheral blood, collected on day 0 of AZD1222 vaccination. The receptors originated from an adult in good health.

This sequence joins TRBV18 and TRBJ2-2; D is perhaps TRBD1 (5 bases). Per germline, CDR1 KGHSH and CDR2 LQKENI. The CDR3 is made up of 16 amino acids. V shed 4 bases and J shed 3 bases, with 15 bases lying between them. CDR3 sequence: CASSRPLTADTGELFF. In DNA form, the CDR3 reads TGTGCCAGCTCACGTCCGCTGACAGCCGACACCGGGGAGCTGTTTTTT. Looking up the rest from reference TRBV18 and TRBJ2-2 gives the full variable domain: NAGVMQNPRHLVRRRGQEARLRCSPMKGHSHVYWYRQLPEEGLKFMVYLQKENIIDESGMPKERFSAEFPKEGPSILRIQQVVRGDSAAYFCASSRPLTADTGELFFGEGSRLTVL.

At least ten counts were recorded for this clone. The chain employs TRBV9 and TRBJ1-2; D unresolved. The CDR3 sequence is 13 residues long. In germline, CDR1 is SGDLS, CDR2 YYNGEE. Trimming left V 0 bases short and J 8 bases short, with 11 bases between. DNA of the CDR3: TGTGCCAGCAGCGTAGGGGAAGAAAACGGCTACACCTTC. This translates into CASSVGEENGYTF.

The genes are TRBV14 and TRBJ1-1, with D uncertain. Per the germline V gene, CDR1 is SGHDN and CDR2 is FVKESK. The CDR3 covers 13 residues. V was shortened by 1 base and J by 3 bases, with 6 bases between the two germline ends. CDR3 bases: TGTGCCAGCAGCCAAGTTTTATACACTGAAGCTTTCTTT. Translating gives CASSQVLYTEAFF.

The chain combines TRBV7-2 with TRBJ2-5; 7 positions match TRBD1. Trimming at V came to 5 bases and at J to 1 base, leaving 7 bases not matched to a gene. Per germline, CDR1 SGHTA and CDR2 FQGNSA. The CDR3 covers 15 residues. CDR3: CASSPPTGLQETQYF. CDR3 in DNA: TGTGCCAGCAGCCCGCCGACAGGGCTCCAAGAGACCCAGTACTTC. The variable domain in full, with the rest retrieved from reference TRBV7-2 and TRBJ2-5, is GAGVSQSPSNKVTEKGKDVELRCDPISGHTALYWYRQSLGQGLEFLIYFQGNSAPDKSGLPSDRFSAERTGGSVSTLTIQRTQQEDSAVYLCASSPPTGLQETQYFGPGTRLLVL.

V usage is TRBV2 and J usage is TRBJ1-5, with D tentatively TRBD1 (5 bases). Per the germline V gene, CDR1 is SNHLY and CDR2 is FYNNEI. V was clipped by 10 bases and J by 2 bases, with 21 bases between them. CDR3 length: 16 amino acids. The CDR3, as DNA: TGTGCCATTAGCCCCGTCCGGGGCTTGGGCAATCAGCCCCAGCATTTT. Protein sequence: CAISPVRGLGNQPQHF.

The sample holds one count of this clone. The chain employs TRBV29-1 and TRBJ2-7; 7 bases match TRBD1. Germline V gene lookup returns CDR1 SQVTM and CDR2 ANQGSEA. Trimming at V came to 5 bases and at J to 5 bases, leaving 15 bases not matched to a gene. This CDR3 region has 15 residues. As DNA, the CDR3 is TGCAGCGTTAACCTATTGACAGGGATATCGAACGAGCAGTACTTC. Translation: CSVNLLTGISNEQYF.

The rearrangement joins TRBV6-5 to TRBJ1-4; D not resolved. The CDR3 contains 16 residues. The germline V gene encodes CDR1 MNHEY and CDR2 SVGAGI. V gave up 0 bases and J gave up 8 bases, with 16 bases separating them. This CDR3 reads CASSYSVYLSNEKLFF. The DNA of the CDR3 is TGTGCCAGCAGTTACTCGGTGTATTTAAGTAACGAAAAACTGTTTTTT.

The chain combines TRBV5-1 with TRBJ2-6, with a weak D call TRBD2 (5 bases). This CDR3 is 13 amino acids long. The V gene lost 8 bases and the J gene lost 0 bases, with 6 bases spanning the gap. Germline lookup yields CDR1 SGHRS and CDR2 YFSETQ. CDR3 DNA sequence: TGCGCCAGTCGGGGCTCTGGGGCCAACGTCCTGACTTTC. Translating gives CASRGSGANVLTF.

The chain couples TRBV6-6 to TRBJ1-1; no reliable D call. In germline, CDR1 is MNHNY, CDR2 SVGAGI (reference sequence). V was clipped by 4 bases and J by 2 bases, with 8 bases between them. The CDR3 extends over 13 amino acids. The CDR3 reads CASSSDPNTEAFF. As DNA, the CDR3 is TGTGCCAGCAGTTCCGACCCAAACACTGAAGCTTTCTTT.

CDR3 sequence (DNA): TGTGCCAGCAGTGAACAGGGGGCTAATATCTATGGCTACACCTTC. Its translation: CASSEQGANIYGYTF. The J gene is TRBJ1-2, the V gene TRBV2, with 8 bases identical to TRBD1. The CDR3 has 15 residues. Germline CDR1 and CDR2: SNHLY and FYNNEI. V was pared by 2 bases and J by 4 bases, with 6 bases of the junction left unmatched. Full variable domain (remainder filled in from reference TRBV2 and TRBJ1-2): EPEVTQTPSHQVTQMGQEVILRCVPISNHLYFYWYRQILGQKVEFLVSFYNNEISEKSEIFDDQFSVERPDGSNFTLKIRSTKLEDSAMYFCASSEQGANIYGYTFGSGTRLTVV.

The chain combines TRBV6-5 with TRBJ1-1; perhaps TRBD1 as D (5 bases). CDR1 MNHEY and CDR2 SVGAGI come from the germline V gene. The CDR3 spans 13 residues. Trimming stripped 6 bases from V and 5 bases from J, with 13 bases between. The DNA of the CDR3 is TGTGCCAGCAGCCGCTCGGGGGGGACTGAAGCTTTCTTT. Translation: CASSRSGGTEAFF.

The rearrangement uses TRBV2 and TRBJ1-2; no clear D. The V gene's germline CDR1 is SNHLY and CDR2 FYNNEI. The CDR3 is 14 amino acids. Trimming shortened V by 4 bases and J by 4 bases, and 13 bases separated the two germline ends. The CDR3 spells CASSVVGVGYGYTF. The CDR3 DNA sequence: TGTGCCAGCAGTGTGGTCGGGGTGGGCTATGGCTACACCTTC. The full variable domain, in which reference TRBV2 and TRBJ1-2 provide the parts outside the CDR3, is EPEVTQTPSHQVTQMGQEVILRCVPISNHLYFYWYRQILGQKVEFLVSFYNNEISEKSEIFDDQFSVERPDGSNFTLKIRSTKLEDSAMYFCASSVVGVGYGYTFGSGTRLTVV.

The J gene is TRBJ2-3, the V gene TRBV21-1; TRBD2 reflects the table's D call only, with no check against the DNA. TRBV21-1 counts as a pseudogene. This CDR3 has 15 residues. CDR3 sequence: CASSKVRGGADTQYF. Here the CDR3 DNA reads TGTGCCAGCAGCAAAGTTCGAGGGGGGGCAGATACGCAGTATTTT.

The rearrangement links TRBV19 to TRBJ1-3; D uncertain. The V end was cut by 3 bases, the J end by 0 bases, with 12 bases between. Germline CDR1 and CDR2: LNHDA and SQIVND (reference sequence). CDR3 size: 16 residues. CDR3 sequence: CASSIFPSSSGNTIYF. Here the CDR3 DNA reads TGTGCCAGTAGTATTTTCCCCAGCAGCTCTGGAAACACCATATATTTT.

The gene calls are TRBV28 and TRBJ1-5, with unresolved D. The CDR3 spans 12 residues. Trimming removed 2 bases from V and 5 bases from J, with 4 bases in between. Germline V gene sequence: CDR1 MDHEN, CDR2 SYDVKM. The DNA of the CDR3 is TGTGCCAGCAGTTTAGTCTATCAGCCCCAGCATTTT. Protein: CASSLVYQPQHF.

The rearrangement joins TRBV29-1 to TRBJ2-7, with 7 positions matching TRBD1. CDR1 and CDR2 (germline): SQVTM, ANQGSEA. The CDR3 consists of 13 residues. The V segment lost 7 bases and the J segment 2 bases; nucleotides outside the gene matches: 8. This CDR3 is CSAQGQGAYEQYF. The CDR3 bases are TGCAGCGCCCAGGGCCAGGGGGCCTACGAGCAGTACTTC.

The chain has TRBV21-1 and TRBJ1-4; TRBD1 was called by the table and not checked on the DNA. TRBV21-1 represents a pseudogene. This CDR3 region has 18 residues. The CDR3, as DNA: TGTGCCAGCAGCAAGAGACAGGAGGAGGATTCAACTAATGAAAAACTGTTTTTT. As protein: CASSKRQEEDSTNEKLFF.

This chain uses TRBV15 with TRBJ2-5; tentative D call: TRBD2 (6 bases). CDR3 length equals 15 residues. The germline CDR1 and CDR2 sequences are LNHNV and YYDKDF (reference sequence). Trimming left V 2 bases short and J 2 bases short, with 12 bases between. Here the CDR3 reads CATSRSTRVQETQYF. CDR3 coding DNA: TGTGCCACCAGCAGATCGACTAGAGTGCAAGAGACCCAGTACTTC. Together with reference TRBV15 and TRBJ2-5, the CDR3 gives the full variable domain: DAMVIQNPRYQVTQFGKPVTLSCSQTLNHNVMYWYQQKSSQAPKLLFHYYDKDFNNEADTPDNFQSRRPNTSFCFLDIRSPGLGDTAMYLCATSRSTRVQETQYFGPGTRLLVL.

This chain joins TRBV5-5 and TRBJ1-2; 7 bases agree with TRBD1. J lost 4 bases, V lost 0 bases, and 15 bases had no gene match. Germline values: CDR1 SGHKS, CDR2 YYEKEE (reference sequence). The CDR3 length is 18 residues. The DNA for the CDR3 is TGTGCCAGCAGCTTGGCCCTGGGACAGTCGTTTGGGGGCTATGGCTACACCTTC. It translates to CASSLALGQSFGGYGYTF.

The CDR3 DNA reads as TGTGCCAGCAGCTTCGGGACAGGGGTCAGGGAGCAGTTCTTC. Its translation: CASSFGTGVREQFF. This chain joins TRBV5-4 and TRBJ2-1; 10 bases fit TRBD1. J gave up 10 bases and V 2 bases, and 6 bases lay outside the gene matches. Germline V gene data show CDR1 as SGHNT and CDR2 as YYREEE (reference sequence). The CDR3 has 14 residues.

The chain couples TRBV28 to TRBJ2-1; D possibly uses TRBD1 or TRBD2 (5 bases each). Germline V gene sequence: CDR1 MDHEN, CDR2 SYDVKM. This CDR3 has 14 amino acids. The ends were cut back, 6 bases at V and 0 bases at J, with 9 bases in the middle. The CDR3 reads CASRPGGSYNEQFF. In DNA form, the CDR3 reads TGTGCCAGCAGGCCTGGGGGCTCCTACAATGAGCAGTTCTTC. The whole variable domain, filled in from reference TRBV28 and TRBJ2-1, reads DVKVTQSSRYLVKRTGEKVFLECVQDMDHENMFWYRQDPGLGLRLIYFSYDVKMKEKGDIPEGYSVSREKKERFSLILESASTNQTSMYLCASRPGGSYNEQFFGPGTRLTVL.

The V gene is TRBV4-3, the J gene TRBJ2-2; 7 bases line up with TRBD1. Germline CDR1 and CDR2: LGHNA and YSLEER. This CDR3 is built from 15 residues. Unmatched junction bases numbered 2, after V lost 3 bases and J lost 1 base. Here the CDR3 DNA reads TGCGCCAGCAGCCAGGGACAGCAGAACACCGGGGAGCTGTTTTTT. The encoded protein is CASSQGQQNTGELFF.

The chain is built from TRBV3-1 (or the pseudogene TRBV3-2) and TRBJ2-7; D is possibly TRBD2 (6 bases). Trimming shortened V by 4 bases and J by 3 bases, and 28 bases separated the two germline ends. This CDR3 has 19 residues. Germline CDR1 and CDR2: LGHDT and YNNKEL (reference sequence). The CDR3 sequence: CASSRDGVGSGGPNYEQYF. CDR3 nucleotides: TGTGCCAGCAGCCGAGATGGAGTAGGTAGCGGCGGACCGAACTACGAGCAGTACTTC.

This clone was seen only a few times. The CDR3: CASSESGVGQYF. The CDR3 DNA sequence: TGCGCCAGCAGTGAGTCCGGGGTCGGGCAGTACTTC. This chain links TRBV10-1 with TRBJ2-7; TRBD2 might be the D (5 bases). Germline V lookup: CDR1 WNHNN, CDR2 SYGVQD (reference sequence). V lost 0 bases to trimming and J lost 9 bases, with 9 bases between them. This CDR3 has 12 residues.

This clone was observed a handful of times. The CDR3 DNA sequence: TGCAGTGCTAGTAACAGGGGGCTTTGGAAGCCCCAGCATTTT. Its protein product is CSASNRGLWKPQHF. The gene calls are TRBV20-1 and TRBJ1-5; 9 positions match TRBD1. This CDR3 spans 14 amino acids. Looked up from germline, CDR1 is DFQATT and CDR2 is SNEGSKA (reference sequence). V lost 3 bases to trimming and J lost 8 bases; unmatched junction nucleotides: 8.

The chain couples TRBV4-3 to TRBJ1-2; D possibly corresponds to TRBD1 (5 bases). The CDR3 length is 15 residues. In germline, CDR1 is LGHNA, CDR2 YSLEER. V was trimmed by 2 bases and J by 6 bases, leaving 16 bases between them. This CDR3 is CASSQLTRDSHGYTF. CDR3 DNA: TGCGCCAGCAGCCAACTGACCAGGGATAGCCATGGCTACACCTTC.

CDR3: CASRPGYNSPLHF. CDR3 nucleotides: TGTGCCAGCAGGCCAGGGTATAATTCACCCCTCCACTTT. J is TRBJ1-6 and V is TRBV28; TRBD1 might be the D (5 bases). The germline V gene encodes CDR1 MDHEN and CDR2 SYDVKM. V lost 6 bases and J 4 bases, leaving 7 bases between the germline ends. The CDR3 spans 13 residues.

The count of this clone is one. CDR3: CASSSFKMGDTQYF. The DNA for the CDR3 is TGTGCCAGCAGTTCCTTTAAGATGGGAGATACGCAGTATTTT. The chain carries TRBV28 and TRBJ2-3; D remains ambiguous. Germline-derived CDR1 and CDR2 are MDHEN and SYDVKM. Trimming cost V 4 bases and J 5 bases, with 13 bases left between them. CDR3 length equals 14 residues.

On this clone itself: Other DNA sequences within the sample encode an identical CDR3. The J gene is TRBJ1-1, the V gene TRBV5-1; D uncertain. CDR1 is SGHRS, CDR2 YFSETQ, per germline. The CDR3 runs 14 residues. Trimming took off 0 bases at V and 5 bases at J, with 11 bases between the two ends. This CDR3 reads CASSLVPGGTEAFF. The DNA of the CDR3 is TGCGCCAGCAGCTTGGTTCCGGGAGGGACTGAAGCTTTCTTT. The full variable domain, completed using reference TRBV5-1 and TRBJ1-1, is KAGVTQTPRYLIKTRGQQVTLSCSPISGHRSVSWYQQTPGQGLQFLFEYFSETQRNKGNFPGRFSGRQFSNSRSEMNVSTLELGDSALYLCASSLVPGGTEAFFGQGTRLTVV.

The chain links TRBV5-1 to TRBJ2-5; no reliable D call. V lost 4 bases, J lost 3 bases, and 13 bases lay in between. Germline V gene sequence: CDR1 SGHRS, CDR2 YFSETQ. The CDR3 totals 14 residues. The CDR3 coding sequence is TGCGCCAGCAGCCCCCGGGCAGGAGAAGAGACCCAGTACTTC. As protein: CASSPRAGEETQYF.

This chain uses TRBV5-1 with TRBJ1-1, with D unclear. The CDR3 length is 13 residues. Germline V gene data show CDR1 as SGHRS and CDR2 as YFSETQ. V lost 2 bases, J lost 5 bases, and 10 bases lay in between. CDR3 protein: CASSLQPGTEAFF. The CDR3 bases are TGCGCCAGCAGCTTACAGCCGGGGACTGAAGCTTTCTTT.

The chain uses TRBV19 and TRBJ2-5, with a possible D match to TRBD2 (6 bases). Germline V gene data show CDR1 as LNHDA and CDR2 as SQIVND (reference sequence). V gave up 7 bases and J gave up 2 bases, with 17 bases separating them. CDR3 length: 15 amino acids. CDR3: CASIGRTGGQETQYF. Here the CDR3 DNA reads TGTGCCAGTATTGGGAGGACGGGTGGGCAAGAGACCCAGTACTTC.